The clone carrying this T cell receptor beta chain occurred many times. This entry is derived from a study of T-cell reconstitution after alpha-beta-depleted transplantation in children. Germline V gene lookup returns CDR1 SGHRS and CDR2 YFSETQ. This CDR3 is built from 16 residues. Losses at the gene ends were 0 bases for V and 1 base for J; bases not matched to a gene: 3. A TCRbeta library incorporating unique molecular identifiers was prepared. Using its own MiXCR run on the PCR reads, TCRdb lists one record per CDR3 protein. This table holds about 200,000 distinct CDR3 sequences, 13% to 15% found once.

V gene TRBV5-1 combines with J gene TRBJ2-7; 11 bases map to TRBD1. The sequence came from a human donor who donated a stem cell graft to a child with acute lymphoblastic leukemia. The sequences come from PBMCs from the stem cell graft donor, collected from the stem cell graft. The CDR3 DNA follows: TGCGCCAGCAGCTTGGACGGACAGGGGGCTTCCTACGAGCAGTACTTC. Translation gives CASSLDGQGASYEQYF.